This T cell receptor (beta chain) appears in the sequencing data of a study of T cell responses to AZD1222 COVID-19 vaccine. General study points: Among those given AZD1222, only six were seropositive at baseline. Clonal diversity may have been underestimated in mostly white British donors.

This clone was seen a handful of times. What it recognizes is unknown. In germline, CDR1 is MNHEY, CDR2 SVGAGI. The V segment lost 7 bases and the J segment 4 bases; nucleotides outside the gene matches: 6. This CDR3 spans 13 amino acids. Assay used: immunoSEQ multiplex PCR; TCRdb lists only in-frame clones, some missing. Among tens of thousands of clones listed, 88% were seen once. The TCR originated in an adult in good health. Sequencing was performed on peripheral blood, taken on day 0 of AZD1222 vaccination. The V call is TRBV6-5, the J call TRBJ2-7; TRBD1 agrees at 8 bases. CDR3: CASTGGAGYEQYF. The DNA for the CDR3 is TGTGCCAGCACAGGGGGCGCGGGGTACGAGCAGTACTTC.